The entry below describes one TCR beta chain. Its antigen is currently unknown. Produced via immunoSEQ multiplex PCR; TCRdb's table is partial and in-frame only. Of millions of clones in the sample, 85% to 95% are singletons; the top ten hold roughly 0.13%. The data originate from a study of shared clonotypes between healthy human individuals. Whole-study findings and limits: Clonotype sharing among donors likely depends on sequencing depth. The four-donor shared clonotypes exceeded non-shared clonotypes in generation probability, with non-shared ones scoring lower. Rarefaction revealed incomplete sorted-subset sequencing despite large depth.

Trimming left V 5 bases short and J 3 bases short, with 14 bases between. From germline, CDR1 is SGHTA and CDR2 FQGNSA. CDR3 length equals 15 residues. V gene TRBV7-2 combines with J gene TRBJ2-1; unclear D gene. The sequencing sample was made of naive CD4+ T cells sorted from blood. Specified subset: CD45RA+ positively selected. The receptor's source is a man aged 18 to 30 in good health. Here the CDR3 DNA reads TGTGCCAGCAGCCCCCTCGGAGTTTTCTACAATGAGCAGTTCTTC. This sequence encodes CASSPLGVFYNEQFF.